A single sample gave rise to the 9 T cell receptor beta chains below, sequenced in a study of blood T cell repertoires in COVID-19. The assay was immunoSEQ multiplex PCR, and TCRdb's table has in-frame clones only and misses some. The profile shows about 480,000 clones, around 85% of them singletons. The material sequenced was PBMCs or T cells enriched from blood (not recorded which). Every receptor here comes from a woman in her sixties who had recovered from COVID-19.

The chain couples TRBV19 to TRBJ2-1; no clear D. This CDR3 has 13 amino acids. The V gene lost 3 bases and the J gene lost 2 bases, with 5 bases spanning the gap. The germline gives CDR1 LNHDA, CDR2 SQIVND (reference sequence). CDR3 in amino acids: CASSISPYNEQFF. The CDR3, as DNA: TGTGCCAGTAGTATTTCTCCCTACAATGAGCAGTTCTTC.

The chain joins TRBV11-2 to TRBJ2-7; 8 bases are a match to TRBD2. V shed 1 base, J shed 2 bases, and the junction held 4 bases outside the gene matches. CDR1 is SGHAT, CDR2 FQNNGV, per germline. The CDR3 is 15 residues long. The CDR3 coding sequence is TGTGCCAGCAGCTTAGGAGGACTAGCCCCCTACGAGCAGTACGTC. Amino acids: CASSLGGLAPYEQYV.

The chain employs TRBV6-5 and TRBJ1-2; 9 bases match TRBD1. In germline, CDR1 is MNHEY, CDR2 SVGAGI. This CDR3 is built from 13 residues. Trimming took 6 bases from V and 6 from J; bases not matched to a gene: 5. The CDR3 spells CASRRTGVDGYTF. In DNA form, the CDR3 reads TGTGCCAGCAGACGGACAGGGGTCGATGGCTACACCTTC.

This clone has more than one count but fewer than ten. In DNA, the CDR3 is TGTGCCAGCAGCCCATCGGGTAGAGAAGCTTTCTTT. This codes for CASSPSGREAFF. The rearrangement links TRBV12-3 or TRBV12-4 to TRBJ1-1, with unresolved D. CDR3 length: 12 amino acids. V was shortened by 6 bases and J by 8 bases, with 13 bases between the two germline ends.

The chain employs TRBV11-2 and TRBJ2-7, with 10 bases identical to TRBD1. CDR1 and CDR2 (germline): SGHAT, FQNNGV. The CDR3 covers 15 residues. With V trimmed by 7 bases and J by 6 bases, 12 bases remained unmatched. CDR3 DNA: TGTGCCAGCATTTACTCCTGGGACAGGGGAGGCGAGCAGTACTTC. Protein product: CASIYSWDRGGEQYF.

The V and J genes are TRBV9 and TRBJ2-1, with 10 bases fitting TRBD2. Germline loops: CDR1 SGDLS, CDR2 YYNGEE. The J segment lost 0 bases and the V segment lost 4 bases, leaving 13 bases of the junction unmatched. The CDR3 has 19 amino acids. The CDR3 DNA sequence: TGTGCCAGCAGCCAAGGGGGGACTAGCGTTCGCAGCTCCTACAATGAGCAGTTCTTC. Translation gives CASSQGGTSVRSSYNEQFF.

The V gene is TRBV19, the J gene TRBJ2-5; D perhaps matches TRBD2 (6 bases). This CDR3 contains 13 residues. Trimming pared 6 bases from V and 2 bases from J, leaving 10 bases between. Germline V gene sequence: CDR1 LNHDA, CDR2 SQIVND (reference sequence). CDR3 in amino acids: CASSRDWQETQYF. CDR3 in DNA: TGTGCCAGTAGCAGGGACTGGCAAGAGACCCAGTACTTC.

V gene TRBV12-3 or TRBV12-4 combines with J gene TRBJ1-2; 7 positions agree with TRBD1. V dropped 7 bases and J dropped 2; count of bases not matched to a gene: 4. The CDR3 runs 13 residues. The DNA of the CDR3 is TGTGCCAGCAATAGACAGGGAAACTATGGCTACACCTTC. Translating it yields CASNRQGNYGYTF.

This chain links TRBV2 with TRBJ1-5, with TRBD1 as a possible D gene (6 bases). The V end was cut by 10 bases, the J end by 3 bases, with 13 bases between. Germline CDR1 reads SNHLY; CDR2 reads FYNNEI. CDR3 length: 13 amino acids. For the CDR3, the DNA is TGTGCCATCCTGGGGGGGCCCAATCAGCCCCAGCATTTT. This encodes CAILGGPNQPQHF.